Below are 17 T cell receptor beta chains sequenced from a single sample in a study of Ad26.COV2.S vaccination and SARS-CoV-2 variants. Treatment denoted: some 20 received Ad26.COV2.S at low or high dose, single or two shots; roughly five received placebo; per-sample allocation not given. Specimen acquisition occurred on day 63 following the initial vaccine or placebo injection. The data were produced by immunoSEQ multiplex PCR, yet TCRdb's version contains in-frame clones alone and is incomplete. The table shows 350,000 to 400,000 clones, with 75% to 90% occurring only once. This material consisted of peripheral blood, taken in a trial of Ad26.COV2.S vaccine versus placebo. The receptors shown here come from a person between 18 and 65 years old who received the Ad26.COV2.S COVID-19 vaccine or a placebo.

The chain links TRBV4-1 to TRBJ2-1; TRBD1 agrees at 8 bases. The germline V gene encodes CDR1 MGHRA and CDR2 YSYEKL. Trimming cost V 3 bases and J 2 bases; bases outside gene matches: 3. This CDR3 spans 15 amino acids. CDR3 residues: CASSQDRVTYNEQFF. For the CDR3, the DNA is TGCGCCAGCAGCCAGGACAGGGTAACCTACAATGAGCAGTTCTTC.

The genes are TRBV19 and TRBJ2-5; D possibly corresponds to TRBD1 (5 bases). The CDR3 is 18 amino acids. Trimming pared 5 bases from V and 5 bases from J, leaving 27 bases between. CDR1 is LNHDA and CDR2 is SQIVND in the germline V gene (reference sequence). The CDR3 coding sequence is TGTGCCAGTAGTGCTTCTGGCAGGGCGCCCTCGTATTTGGAGACCCAGTACTTC. Protein sequence: CASSASGRAPSYLETQYF.

This chain connects TRBV19 to TRBJ2-3; D perhaps matches TRBD1 (6 bases). The ends were cut back, 2 bases at V and 2 bases at J, with 17 bases in the middle. CDR1 is LNHDA and CDR2 is SQIVND in the germline V gene (reference sequence). The CDR3 is 17 amino acids. The CDR3 DNA reads TGTGCCAGTAGTATACATACCGGGACAAGACACACAGATACGCAGTATTTT. Translating gives CASSIHTGTRHTDTQYF.

Turning to this clone: Given a much more abundant clone one base away, this may be a read error. The sample holds other DNA sequences that translate to the same CDR3. The V call is TRBV2, the J call TRBJ2-7; D is unresolved. The CDR3 runs 11 residues. The germline gives CDR1 SNHLY, CDR2 FYNNEI. Trimming stripped 3 bases from V and 3 bases from J, with 3 bases between. The CDR3 is CASSDGYEQYF. The CDR3 DNA follows: TGTGCCAGCAGTGATGGCTACGAGCAGTACTTC.

This clone has only one observation. The chain has TRBV18 and TRBJ2-3; D not certain. The CDR3 has 17 residues. The V gene's germline CDR1 is KGHSH and CDR2 LQKENI. V was pared by 1 base and J by 1 base, with 15 bases between. The chain's CDR3 is CASSPRYVTKGTDTQYF. In DNA, the CDR3 is TGTGCCAGCTCACCACGGTACGTGACAAAAGGCACAGATACGCAGTATTTT.

A remark on this clone: Other DNA sequences in the same sample also yield this CDR3. The chain has TRBV24-1 and TRBJ2-2; no firm D call. Germline loops: CDR1 KGHDR, CDR2 SFDVKD. The V end was cut by 4 bases, the J end by 7 bases, with 3 bases between. The CDR3 contains 11 residues. The CDR3 nucleotides read TGTGCCACCAGTGAAGGCGGGGAGCTGTTTTTT. This translates into CATSEGGELFF.

Comment on this clone: The same CDR3 is also encoded by other DNA sequences in this sample. The chain combines TRBV11-2 with TRBJ2-7, with D unclear. This CDR3 spans 13 amino acids. Germline lookup yields CDR1 SGHAT and CDR2 FQNNGV. V lost 1 base to trimming and J lost 3 bases, with 7 bases between them. The CDR3 sequence: CASSLGGDYEQYF. The CDR3 DNA reads as TGTGCCAGCAGCTTAGGGGGTGACTACGAGCAGTACTTC.

CDR3 residues: CASSSPVGGLNEQFF. Here the CDR3 DNA reads TGTGCCAGCAGTTCCCCGGTGGGGGGGTTGAATGAGCAGTTCTTC. The chain employs TRBV27 and TRBJ2-1; 7 bases align to TRBD2. CDR3 length: 15 residues. With V trimmed by 4 bases and J by 7 bases, 10 bases remained unmatched. Per germline, CDR1 MNHEY and CDR2 SMNVEV (reference sequence).

The chain uses TRBV6-2 or TRBV6-3 and TRBJ2-7; D gene unclear. CDR3 length equals 14 residues. Germline values: CDR1 MNHEY, CDR2 SVGEGT. The V and J ends lost 5 bases and 4 bases respectively, with 15 bases between them. The CDR3, as DNA: TGTGCCAGCAGTGCCGGATTGGGGATTTACGAGCAGTACTTC. Amino acid sequence: CASSAGLGIYEQYF.

The chain uses TRBV19 and TRBJ1-1; the D gene is possibly TRBD1 (6 bases). Trimming took off 3 bases at V and 2 bases at J, with 16 bases between the two ends. Germline-derived CDR1 and CDR2 are LNHDA and SQIVND (reference sequence). This CDR3 is built from 16 residues. CDR3 sequence: CASSISGDTVNTEAFF. CDR3 DNA sequence: TGTGCCAGTAGTATTTCAGGGGACACGGTAAACACTGAAGCTTTCTTT.

The rearrangement joins TRBV6-5 to TRBJ2-7; a weak D match, TRBD1 (6 bases). V was pared by 0 bases and J by 6 bases, with 18 bases between. Germline loops: CDR1 MNHEY, CDR2 SVGAGI. The CDR3 is 16 residues long. The CDR3 sequence is CASSYSRQVAGSEQYF. The CDR3 bases are TGTGCCAGCAGTTACTCACGACAGGTCGCGGGTAGCGAGCAGTACTTC.

The V call is TRBV12-3 or TRBV12-4, the J call TRBJ1-2; D may be TRBD1 (5 bases). This CDR3 is built from 13 residues. The V and J ends lost 4 bases and 5 bases respectively, with 11 bases between them. This chain's CDR3 is CASSWAGPYGYTF. In DNA form, the CDR3 reads TGTGCCAGCAGTTGGGCAGGGCCTTATGGCTACACCTTC.

This clone was detected a few times. The rearrangement links TRBV7-2 to TRBJ2-7; 7 bases align to TRBD1. The CDR3 loop spans 13 amino acids. J was trimmed by 5 bases and V by 2 bases; bases with no gene match: 3. Germline lookup yields CDR1 SGHTA and CDR2 FQGNSA. Written as DNA, the CDR3 is TGTGCCAGCAGCTTATATGACAGGGACGAGCAGTACTTC. This codes for CASSLYDRDEQYF.

The rearrangement joins TRBV30 to TRBJ1-3; D not certain. CDR1 is GTSNPN, CDR2 SVGIG, per germline (reference sequence). V was clipped by 1 base and J by 10 bases, with 17 bases between them. The CDR3 sequence is 14 residues long. CDR3 in amino acids: CAWSASWEERTIYF. The CDR3 nucleotides read TGTGCCTGGAGTGCCTCCTGGGAAGAGAGGACCATATATTTT.

The CDR3 is CASSQELPYYGYTF. The CDR3 DNA reads as TGTGCCAGCAGCCAGGAACTGCCCTACTATGGCTACACCTTC. The chain uses TRBV5-4 and TRBJ1-2; D uncertain. This CDR3 is built from 14 residues. Germline assignment: CDR1 SGHNT and CDR2 YYREEE (reference sequence). V lost 4 bases to trimming and J lost 3 bases, with 13 bases between them. The full variable domain, completed using reference TRBV5-4 and TRBJ1-2, is ETGVTQSPTHLIKTRGQQVTLRCSSQSGHNTVSWYQQALGQGPQFIFQYYREEENGRGNFPPRFSGLQFPNYSSELNVNALELDDSALYLCASSQELPYYGYTFGSGTRLTVV.

V gene TRBV4-1 combines with J gene TRBJ1-6; D is ambiguous. CDR3 length: 16 amino acids. CDR1 is MGHRA and CDR2 is YSYEKL in the germline V gene. V was trimmed by 7 bases and J by 5 bases, leaving 18 bases between them. CDR3 residues: CASTRSGEVDNSPLHF. In nucleotides, the CDR3 is TGCGCCAGCACCCGTTCGGGAGAGGTGGATAATTCACCCCTCCACTTT.

This clone was seen once. The gene calls are TRBV5-1 and TRBJ1-1; D not certain. The V gene lost 0 bases and the J gene lost 4 bases, with 10 bases spanning the gap. Germline V CDR1 and CDR2: SGHRS, YFSETQ. The CDR3 consists of 14 residues. The DNA for the CDR3 is TGCGCCAGCAGCTTGGATCAGGCTGGCACTGAAGCTTTCTTT. It yields the protein CASSLDQAGTEAFF.